This T cell receptor (beta chain) was identified during a study of human T cells and chemical hapten exposure. The CDR3 totals 15 residues. Between the trimmed V and J ends, which lost 4 bases and 2 bases, there was a span of 16 bases. CDR1 and CDR2 (germline): SGHRS, YFSETQ. TCRdb re-called the RACE reads with MiXCR, one entry per CDR3 protein. The table has 300,000 to 450,000 distinct CDR3 sequences, roughly 5% seen once. Time point in this sample: pre-sensitization, week 0. Stated treatment: therapeutic diphenylcyclopropenone sensitization with weekly scalp DPC. This clonotype was picked up a small number of times.

The genes are TRBV5-1 and TRBJ2-7; D possibly corresponds to TRBD2 (6 bases). This TCR derives from a woman in her 50s with alopecia areata. Some clones in this sample may be carry-over from other donors' samples. The starting material was whole blood, obtained in connection with sensitization to the hapten diphenylcyclopropenone (DPC). As DNA, the CDR3 is TGCGCCAGCAGCGCCCGGGAGCACCGACCCTACGAGCAGTACTTC. This translates into CASSAREHRPYEQYF.